These 2 T cell receptor beta chains were sequenced from one sample in a study of blood T cell repertoires in COVID-19. Clones were sequenced by immunoSEQ multiplex PCR, and TCRdb holds only the in-frame ones, with some missing. The data contain around 69,000 clones, 89% of them seen just once; the ten biggest clones take up 4.5% to 5%. Sequencing used peripheral blood. These receptors came from a woman aged 50 to 60 with active COVID-19.

The chain uses TRBV3-1 (or the pseudogene TRBV3-2) and TRBJ2-7, with D tentatively TRBD2 (7 bases). The V and J ends lost 3 bases and 6 bases respectively, with 15 bases between them. CDR3 length: 14 residues. Per the germline V gene, CDR1 is LGHDT and CDR2 is YNNKEL (reference sequence). CDR3 nucleotide sequence: TGTGCCAGCAGCCAGGGGGGGCCCGCTGGCGAGCAGTACTTC. The encoded protein is CASSQGGPAGEQYF.

The chain couples TRBV29-1 to TRBJ1-2, with D unresolved. From germline, CDR1 is SQVTM and CDR2 ANQGSEA. The CDR3 is 11 residues long. The V end lost 3 bases, the J end lost 4 bases, and 6 bases lay between the germline ends. CDR3 in amino acids: CSVDRGYGYTF. The CDR3 DNA is TGCAGCGTTGACCGGGGCTATGGCTACACCTTC.